The clone carrying this T cell receptor (beta chain) appeared a few times. The entry originates in a study of Graves' ophthalmopathy and Graves' hyperthyroidism. Germline V lookup: CDR1 ENHRY, CDR2 SYGVKD. The CDR3 covers 12 residues. Trimming stripped 5 bases from V and 1 base from J, with 5 bases between. RNA served as the template for amplifying TCR beta CDR3 regions. First-round RT-PCR with HTBI primers preceded a second-round multiplex PCR. A single record per CDR3 protein comes from TCRdb applying MiXCR to the multiplex PCR reads. Among around 1,000,000 distinct CDR3 sequences, about 35% were seen once, and the ten largest hold 11%.

Input material: peripheral blood or thyroid tissue (not recorded which). The chain uses TRBV10-3 and TRBJ1-1; D gene unclear. The origin of this receptor is an adult man with Graves' hyperthyroidism. CDR3 coding DNA: TGTGCCATCAGTCCAGCGAACACTGAAGCTTTCTTT. The encoded protein is CAISPANTEAFF.